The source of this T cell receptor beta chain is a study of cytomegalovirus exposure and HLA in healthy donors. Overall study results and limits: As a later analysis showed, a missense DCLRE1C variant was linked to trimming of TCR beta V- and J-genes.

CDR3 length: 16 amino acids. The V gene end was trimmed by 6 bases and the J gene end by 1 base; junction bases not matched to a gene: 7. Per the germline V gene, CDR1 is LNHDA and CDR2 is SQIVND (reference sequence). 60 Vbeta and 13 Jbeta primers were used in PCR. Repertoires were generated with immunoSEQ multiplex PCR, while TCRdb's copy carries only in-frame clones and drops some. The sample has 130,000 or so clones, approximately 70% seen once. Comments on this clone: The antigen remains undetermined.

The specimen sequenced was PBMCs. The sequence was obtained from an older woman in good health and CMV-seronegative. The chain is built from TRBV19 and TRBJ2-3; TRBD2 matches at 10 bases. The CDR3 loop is CASSSTGTSGTDTQYF. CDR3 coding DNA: TGTGCCAGTAGCAGTACCGGGACTAGCGGCACAGATACGCAGTATTTT.